A single sample gave rise to the 13 T cell receptor beta chains below, sequenced in a study of blood T cell repertoires in COVID-19. Repertoires were generated with immunoSEQ multiplex PCR, while TCRdb's copy carries only in-frame clones and drops some. Found here are 250,000 to 350,000 clones, approximately 86% of them singletons; the top ten hold approximately 2%. The sample taken for sequencing was peripheral blood. The receptors derive from a woman aged 30 to 39 who had recovered from COVID-19.

The V call is TRBV9, the J call TRBJ2-1, with D maybe TRBD2 (6 bases). The CDR3 is 14 amino acids. CDR1 and CDR2 from the germline V gene are SGDLS and YYNGEE. Between the trimmed V and J ends, which lost 3 bases and 5 bases, there was a span of 12 bases. The CDR3 nucleotides read TGTGCCAGCAGCGGCGGGACTGGCAACAATGAGCAGTTCTTC. Translating it yields CASSGGTGNNEQFF.

The CDR3 DNA is TGTGCCAGCAGCCAGGGGGGACGGCGGAATGAGCAGTTCTTC. This encodes CASSQGGRRNEQFF. This chain uses TRBV3-1 (or the pseudogene TRBV3-2) with TRBJ2-1; a possible D gene is TRBD2 (6 bases). The CDR3 spans 14 residues. V was clipped by 3 bases and J by 7 bases, with 13 bases between them. The V gene's germline CDR1 is LGHDT and CDR2 YNNKEL (reference sequence).

This clone has just a few counts. The gene calls are TRBV21-1 and TRBJ1-1; TRBD1, the table's D call, lacks a check against the DNA. TRBV21-1 is flagged as a pseudogene. This CDR3 spans 14 amino acids. The CDR3 loop reads CASIPQGSNTEAFF. In DNA, the CDR3 is TGTGCCAGCATTCCACAGGGGAGTAACACTGAAGCTTTCTTT.

The chain is built from TRBV5-1 and TRBJ2-2; TRBD1 matches at 8 bases. Germline trimming cut 4 bases from V and 6 bases from J; bases unmatched to any gene: 8. The CDR3 totals 15 residues. The V gene's germline CDR1 is SGHRS and CDR2 YFSETQ. The CDR3 nucleotides read TGCGCCAGCAGCCAACAGGGGGTTGAAGCCGGGGAGCTGTTTTTT. Amino acid sequence: CASSQQGVEAGELFF.

This clone appeared many times. Other nucleotide sequences from this sample produce the same CDR3. The V gene is TRBV3-1 (or the pseudogene TRBV3-2), the J gene TRBJ1-2, with no clear D. The V end lost 0 bases, the J end lost 4 bases, and 6 bases lay between the germline ends. The CDR3 loop spans 13 amino acids. CDR1 and CDR2 (germline): LGHDT, YNNKEL (reference sequence). The CDR3 loop is CASSQDAVYGYTF. CDR3 nucleotides: TGTGCCAGCAGCCAAGACGCAGTCTATGGCTACACCTTC.

This clone was counted once. The rearrangement uses TRBV7-9 and TRBJ2-7, with a tentative D call TRBD1 (6 bases). This CDR3 comprises 13 residues. V was trimmed by 6 bases and J by 5 bases, leaving 14 bases between them. CDR1 and CDR2 from the germline V gene are SEHNR and FQNEAQ (reference sequence). CDR3 DNA sequence: TGTGCCAGCAGAGGATACAGGGACCACGAGCAGTACTTC. It yields the protein CASRGYRDHEQYF.

The chain uses TRBV4-3 and TRBJ2-7; 10 bases fit TRBD2. Germline V CDR1 and CDR2: LGHNA, YSLEER. V lost 1 base to trimming and J lost 6 bases; unmatched junction nucleotides: 15. This CDR3 spans 18 amino acids. CDR3 region: CASSQGAVAGGPSSEQYF. The DNA for the CDR3 is TGCGCCAGCAGCCAAGGTGCCGTAGCGGGAGGCCCATCTAGCGAGCAGTACTTC.

This chain links TRBV7-9 with TRBJ1-2; 9 nucleotides agree with TRBD1. The germline CDR1 and CDR2 sequences are SEHNR and FQNEAQ (reference sequence). The V segment lost 5 bases and the J segment 3 bases; nucleotides outside the gene matches: 16. This CDR3 spans 18 amino acids. The CDR3 DNA sequence: TGTGCCAGCAGCCTACACTATACTCGGACAGGGGATCACTATGGCTACACCTTC. This translates into CASSLHYTRTGDHYGYTF.

V is TRBV19 and J is TRBJ2-7; no definite D call. The CDR3 totals 14 residues. Germline CDR1 and CDR2: LNHDA and SQIVND (reference sequence). Deletions cut 7 bases from V and 3 bases from J, with 16 bases between. The CDR3 DNA follows: TGTGCCAGTACCCCTGGGCACCCAAGCTACGAGCAGTACTTC. Its translation: CASTPGHPSYEQYF.

V gene TRBV27 combines with J gene TRBJ1-2; D may be TRBD1 (5 bases). Germline V CDR1 and CDR2: MNHEY, SMNVEV (reference sequence). V dropped 5 bases and J dropped 1 base, with 14 bases sitting between them. There are 15 residues in the CDR3. The CDR3 DNA is TGTGCCAGCAGTGTTACCCCCGGGGGTAACTATGGCTACACCTTC. This sequence encodes CASSVTPGGNYGYTF.

The V and J genes are TRBV3-1 (or the pseudogene TRBV3-2) and TRBJ1-6; D call uncertain. Looked up from germline, CDR1 is LGHDT and CDR2 is YNNKEL (reference sequence). The CDR3 runs 15 residues. V shed 1 base and J shed 12 bases, with 16 bases lying between them. The CDR3 loop is CASSQAPAGDRPLHF. The CDR3 nucleotides read TGTGCCAGCAGCCAAGCCCCGGCAGGCGATCGACCCCTCCACTTT.

A note on this clone: The identical CDR3 is also encoded by other nucleotide sequences in the sample. CDR3 residues: CASSQAGEETQYF. CDR3 DNA sequence: TGTGCCAGCAGCCAAGCGGGGGAAGAGACCCAGTACTTC. The V gene is TRBV3-1 (or the pseudogene TRBV3-2), the J gene TRBJ2-5, with a possible D match to TRBD2 (6 bases). Germline V gives CDR1 LGHDT, CDR2 YNNKEL (reference sequence). This CDR3 has 13 amino acids. Deletions cut 1 base from V and 3 bases from J, with 6 bases between.

The V and J genes are TRBV6-5 and TRBJ1-2; the match to TRBD1 covers 11 bases. Germline V gene data show CDR1 as MNHEY and CDR2 as SVGAGI. The CDR3 loop spans 13 amino acids. J was trimmed by 6 bases and V by 6 bases; bases with no gene match: 3. CDR3 bases: TGTGCCAGCAGCCGGACAGGGGGCCATGGCTACACCTTC. Translation: CASSRTGGHGYTF.